This entry lists 20 T cell receptor beta chains sequenced from one sample in a study of beta chain features in type 1 diabetes. Sequenced material consisted of expressed TCRB transcripts (all of the isolated RNA was reverse transcribed). Some clones are missing from TCRdb's copy, which holds only in-frame ones; the method was immunoSEQ multiplex PCR. This table has approximately 150,000 clones, roughly 9.1% appearing once. Sequencing was carried out using central memory CD4+ T cells from blood. All receptors derive from a woman younger than 30 in good health.

The gene calls are TRBV7-2 and TRBJ2-1; 11 nucleotides agree with TRBD2. Germline V gene data show CDR1 as SGHTA and CDR2 as FQGNSA. J lost 5 bases, V lost 5 bases, and 5 bases had no gene match. The CDR3 has 15 amino acids. The CDR3 loop is CASSPSGGYDNEQFF. The DNA of the CDR3 is TGTGCCAGCAGCCCTAGCGGGGGGTACGACAATGAGCAGTTCTTC.

In this sample, this clone turned up a few times. CDR3 residues: CASRKDGGGYNEQFF. The CDR3 DNA sequence: TGTGCCAGCCGTAAGGACGGGGGGGGTTACAATGAGCAGTTCTTC. The V call is TRBV6-1, the J call TRBJ2-1, with 8 bases fitting TRBD2. CDR1 and CDR2 (germline): MNHNS, SASEGT. V dropped 8 bases and J dropped 4; count of bases not matched to a gene: 10. The CDR3 spans 15 residues.

This clone was picked up a small number of times. This chain connects TRBV5-1 to TRBJ2-1; TRBD2 matches at 9 bases. Germline values: CDR1 SGHRS, CDR2 YFSETQ. This CDR3 region has 16 residues. J was trimmed by 3 bases and V by 1 base; bases with no gene match: 5. CDR3 sequence (DNA): TGCGCCAGCAGCTTGTTTCCAGCGGGAGGCTACAATGAGCAGTTCTTC. Protein: CASSLFPAGGYNEQFF.

This clone was counted ten times or more. J is TRBJ2-7 and V is TRBV29-1, with 10 bases fitting TRBD1. The junction had 5 bases not matched to a gene; V was cut back by 6 bases and J by 3 bases. CDR3 size: 13 residues. Germline V CDR1 and CDR2: SQVTM, ANQGSEA. CDR3 sequence (DNA): TGCAGCGTGGGGACAGGGGTTTTCTACGAGCAGTACTTC. Amino acids: CSVGTGVFYEQYF.

The chain uses TRBV6-1 and TRBJ2-7; 9 bases map to TRBD1. V dropped 4 bases and J dropped 0; count of bases not matched to a gene: 10. Germline V gene sequence: CDR1 MNHNS, CDR2 SASEGT. This CDR3 region has 17 residues. This CDR3 is CASSARLGQGSSYEQYF. CDR3 sequence (DNA): TGTGCCAGCAGTGCTCGTCTGGGACAGGGCAGCTCCTACGAGCAGTACTTC.

This clone was seen more than once but under ten times. The chain recombines TRBV15 with TRBJ2-7, with 7 nucleotides matching TRBD1. This CDR3 has 14 amino acids. Germline assignment: CDR1 LNHNV and CDR2 YYDKDF (reference sequence). V was clipped by 1 base and J by 5 bases; unmatched bases: 5. This CDR3 is CATSRGDSIHEQYF. The DNA of the CDR3 is TGTGCCACCAGCAGAGGGGACAGCATCCACGAGCAGTACTTC.

The chain recombines TRBV18 with TRBJ2-6; no definite D call. Trimming pared 4 bases from V and 0 bases from J, leaving 10 bases between. CDR3 size: 16 residues. Germline lookup yields CDR1 KGHSH and CDR2 LQKENI. In DNA form, the CDR3 reads TGTGCCAGCTCACAGGAACAGAGCTCTGGGGCCAACGTCCTGACTTTC. Residues: CASSQEQSSGANVLTF.

V gene TRBV4-3 combines with J gene TRBJ1-1; D remains unclear. The CDR3 spans 14 residues. V was shortened by 0 bases and J by 4 bases, with 9 bases between the two germline ends. From germline, CDR1 is LGHNA and CDR2 YSLEER. The CDR3, as DNA: TGCGCCAGCAGCCAAGAATCGCGGGGCACTGAAGCTTTCTTT. It codes for CASSQESRGTEAFF.

This clone has more than one count but fewer than ten. The V and J genes are TRBV2 and TRBJ2-7; D ambiguous. The CDR3 has 12 residues. Trimming pared 3 bases from V and 4 bases from J, leaving 7 bases between. From germline, CDR1 is SNHLY and CDR2 FYNNEI. The CDR3: CASSENQYEQYF. CDR3 nucleotide sequence: TGTGCCAGCAGTGAGAATCAGTACGAGCAGTACTTC. Together with reference TRBV2 and TRBJ2-7, the CDR3 gives the full variable domain: EPEVTQTPSHQVTQMGQEVILRCVPISNHLYFYWYRQILGQKVEFLVSFYNNEISEKSEIFDDQFSVERPDGSNFTLKIRSTKLEDSAMYFCASSENQYEQYFGPGTRLTVT.

The chain has TRBV2 and TRBJ1-1; 7 bases are shared with TRBD1. CDR1 and CDR2 from the germline V gene are SNHLY and FYNNEI. The CDR3 spans 15 residues. The V segment lost 2 bases and the J segment 3 bases; nucleotides outside the gene matches: 6. The CDR3 spells CASSELGRGDTEAFF. CDR3 coding DNA: TGTGCCAGCAGTGAACTGGGCAGGGGGGACACTGAAGCTTTCTTT.

This clone was picked up a small number of times. The rearrangement uses TRBV30 and TRBJ2-3, with 13 bases that match TRBD2. V lost 5 bases and J lost 4; bases outside the gene matches: 18. The germline CDR1 and CDR2 sequences are GTSNPN and SVGIG (reference sequence). The CDR3 totals 19 residues. The CDR3 nucleotides are TGTGCCTGGGGGACAGGGAACGTAGGACTAGCGGGAGTGGCAGATACGCAGTATTTT. This sequence encodes CAWGTGNVGLAGVADTQYF.

This clone has more than one count but fewer than ten. The V gene is TRBV7-2, the J gene TRBJ2-4; TRBD1 might be the D (5 bases). Germline loops: CDR1 SGHTA, CDR2 FQGNSA. Trimming shortened V by 5 bases and J by 9 bases, and 14 bases separated the two germline ends. This CDR3 comprises 13 residues. The CDR3 region has the DNA TGTGCCAGCAGCCCCAGGGCAGATGGCATTCAGTACTTC. It specifies CASSPRADGIQYF. Full variable domain (remainder filled in from reference TRBV7-2 and TRBJ2-4): GAGVSQSPSNKVTEKGKDVELRCDPISGHTALYWYRQSLGQGLEFLIYFQGNSAPDKSGLPSDRFSAERTGGSVSTLTIQRTQQEDSAVYLCASSPRADGIQYFGAGTRLSVL.

In its sample, this clone was seen a few times. V is TRBV5-1 and J is TRBJ1-1, with D possibly matching TRBD1 (6 bases). Germline loops: CDR1 SGHRS, CDR2 YFSETQ. The CDR3 contains 15 residues. Deletions cut 3 bases from V and 0 bases from J, with 12 bases between. The chain's CDR3 is CASSSGQTMNTEAFF. For the CDR3, the DNA is TGCGCCAGCAGCTCCGGACAGACTATGAACACTGAAGCTTTCTTT.

This clone came up a few times. This chain joins TRBV7-2 and TRBJ1-1; D perhaps matches TRBD1 (5 bases). Germline loops: CDR1 SGHTA, CDR2 FQGNSA. The V end was cut by 5 bases, the J end by 5 bases, with 15 bases between. The CDR3 is 14 residues long. CDR3 residues: CASSPPQGWTEAFF. The DNA for the CDR3 is TGTGCCAGCAGCCCCCCCCAGGGCTGGACTGAAGCTTTCTTT.

The gene calls are TRBV14 and TRBJ2-7, with D possibly TRBD2 on 5 matching bases. Germline V gene lookup returns CDR1 SGHDN and CDR2 FVKESK. With 4 bases removed from V and 1 base from J, the gap between germline ends came to 11 bases. The CDR3 length is 14 residues. This CDR3 reads CASSLRSGSYEQYF. The CDR3 nucleotides read TGTGCCAGCAGCCTACGCAGCGGATCCTACGAGCAGTACTTC.

This clone was counted between two and nine times. The V gene is TRBV5-1, the J gene TRBJ1-1, with D hard to call. The CDR3 has 13 residues. From germline, CDR1 is SGHRS and CDR2 YFSETQ. V dropped 7 bases and J dropped 0 bases, with 10 bases sitting between them. CDR3 nucleotide sequence: TGCGCCAGCCGCATCACGGTGAACACTGAAGCTTTCTTT. Translating it yields CASRITVNTEAFF.

There are a few counts of this clone. The V gene is TRBV29-1, the J gene TRBJ2-3; TRBD1 is a possible D gene (6 bases). Trimming removed 6 bases at V and 4 bases at J, with 20 bases between. CDR3 size: 15 residues. Germline CDR1 reads SQVTM; CDR2 reads ANQGSEA. The CDR3 bases are TGCAGCGTCGCCAAACAGGGTCCCATGGCAGATACGCAGTATTTT. The encoded protein is CSVAKQGPMADTQYF.

This chain links TRBV6-5 with TRBJ2-1; 7 bases agree with TRBD2. CDR3 length: 13 amino acids. CDR1 MNHEY and CDR2 SVGAGI come from the germline V gene. Trimming cost V 6 bases and J 10 bases; bases outside gene matches: 9. DNA of the CDR3: TGTGCCAGCAGGGGGACTACCGGCCAGGAGCAGTTCTTC. This translates into CASRGTTGQEQFF.

This chain links TRBV9 with TRBJ2-7; 11 bases align to TRBD2. V was clipped by 4 bases and J by 0 bases; unmatched bases: 6. The germline CDR1 and CDR2 sequences are SGDLS and YYNGEE. This CDR3 contains 16 residues. DNA of the CDR3: TGTGCCAGCAGCCCCGGGACTAGCGGAGCCTCCTACGAGCAGTACTTC. The encoded protein is CASSPGTSGASYEQYF. Filled out from reference TRBV9 and TRBJ2-7, the complete variable domain reads DSGVTQTPKHLITATGQRVTLRCSPRSGDLSVYWYQQSLDQGLQFLIQYYNGEERAKGNILERFSAQQFPDLHSELNLSSLELGDSALYFCASSPGTSGASYEQYFGPGTRLTVT.

The J gene is TRBJ2-2, the V gene TRBV11-2; tentative D call: TRBD1 (5 bases). In germline, CDR1 is SGHAT, CDR2 FQNNGV. The CDR3 sequence is 14 residues long. V lost 2 bases and J lost 8, with 12 bases in between. CDR3 in DNA: TGTGCCAGCAGCTTACAGGGCGCCGGGGGGGAGCTGTTTTTT. Its protein product is CASSLQGAGGELFF.